The TCR beta chain under discussion was sequenced for a study of T cell responses to AZD1222 COVID-19 vaccine. Study-level results: Baseline testing showed seropositivity in only a handful of AZD1222 recipients. Repertoire sampling happened only post peak T cell response. White British ancestry dominated among donors, who included more females, and clonal diversity was possibly underestimated.

This clone was seen a handful of times. Its antigen remains unidentified. Pooled in the analysis were second doses at about 4 or about 12 weeks. The germline V gene has CDR1 WSHSY and CDR2 SAAADI. The CDR3 is 13 amino acids. The V end lost 7 bases, the J end lost 3 bases, and 7 bases lay between the germline ends. Profiled with immunoSEQ multiplex PCR; TCRdb holds only in-frame clones, not every one. Altogether over 70,000 clones are present, roughly nine tenths being singletons, with the ten largest covering about 5.7%. This clonotype was obtained from an adult who received the AZD1222 COVID-19 vaccine. The rearrangement links TRBV10-2 to TRBJ1-6; D remains ambiguous. Sequences were derived from peripheral blood, sampled 28 days after the second AZD1222 dose. The CDR3 is CASTADYNSPLHF. The CDR3 nucleotides read TGCGCCAGCACCGCAGACTATAATTCACCCCTCCACTTT.